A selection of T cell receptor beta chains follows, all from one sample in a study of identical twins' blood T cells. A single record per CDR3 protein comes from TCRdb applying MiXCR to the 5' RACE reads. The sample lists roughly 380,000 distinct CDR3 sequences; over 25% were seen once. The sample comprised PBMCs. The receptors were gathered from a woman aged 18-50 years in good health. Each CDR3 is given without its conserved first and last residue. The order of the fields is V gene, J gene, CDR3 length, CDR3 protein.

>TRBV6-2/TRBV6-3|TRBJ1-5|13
ASTAGGYSNQPQH
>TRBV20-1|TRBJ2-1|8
SARGQEQF
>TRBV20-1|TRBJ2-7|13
SARDSSGMGNEQY
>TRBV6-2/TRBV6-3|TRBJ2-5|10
ASSYRRETQY
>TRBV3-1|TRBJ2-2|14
ASRASRGGPTGELF
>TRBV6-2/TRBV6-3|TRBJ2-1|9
ASSSPRGQF
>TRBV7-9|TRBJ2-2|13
ASSLYFDYAGELF
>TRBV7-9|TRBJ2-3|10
ASSWDQDTQY
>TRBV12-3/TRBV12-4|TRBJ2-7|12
ASSLATGIYEQY
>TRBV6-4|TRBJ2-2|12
ASSVQGNTGELF
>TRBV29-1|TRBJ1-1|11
SGSRGRGTEAF
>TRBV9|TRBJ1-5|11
ASSESPHQPQH
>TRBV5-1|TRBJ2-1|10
ASRGMGDEQF
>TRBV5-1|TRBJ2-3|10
ASSRPADTQY
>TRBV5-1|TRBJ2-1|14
ASSLEASGAYNEQF
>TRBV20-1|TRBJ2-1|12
SAPSESSYNEQF
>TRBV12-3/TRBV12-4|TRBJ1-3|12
ASNQQGVGNTIY
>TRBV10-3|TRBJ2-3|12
AISSAGVEDTQY
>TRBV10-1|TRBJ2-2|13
ASSEVTSNTGELF
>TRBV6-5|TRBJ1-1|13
ASSYSMNRQTEAF
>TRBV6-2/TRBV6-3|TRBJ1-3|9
ASSYGNTIY
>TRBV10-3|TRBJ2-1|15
AISESIRTSSYNEQF
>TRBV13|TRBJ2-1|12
ASSPPRTYNEQF
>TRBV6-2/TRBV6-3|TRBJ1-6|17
ASSYRAGEGSSYNSPLH
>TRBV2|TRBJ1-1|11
ASRARGGTEAF
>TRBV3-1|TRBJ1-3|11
ASSHRSGNTIY
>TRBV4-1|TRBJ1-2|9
ASSQDRGYT
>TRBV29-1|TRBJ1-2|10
SVTQGNYGYT
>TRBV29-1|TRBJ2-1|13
SVGEGGSYYNEQF
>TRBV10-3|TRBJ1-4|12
AIAPSATDEKLF
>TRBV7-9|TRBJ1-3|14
ASSFSHLVPGNTIY
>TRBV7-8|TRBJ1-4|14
ASSDTDRGRDEKLF
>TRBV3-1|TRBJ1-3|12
ASSHTASGNTIY
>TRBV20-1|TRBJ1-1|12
SARRGGGSTEAF
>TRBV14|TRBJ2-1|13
ASSQESPSLNEQF
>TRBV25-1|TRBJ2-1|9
ASSVGDEQF